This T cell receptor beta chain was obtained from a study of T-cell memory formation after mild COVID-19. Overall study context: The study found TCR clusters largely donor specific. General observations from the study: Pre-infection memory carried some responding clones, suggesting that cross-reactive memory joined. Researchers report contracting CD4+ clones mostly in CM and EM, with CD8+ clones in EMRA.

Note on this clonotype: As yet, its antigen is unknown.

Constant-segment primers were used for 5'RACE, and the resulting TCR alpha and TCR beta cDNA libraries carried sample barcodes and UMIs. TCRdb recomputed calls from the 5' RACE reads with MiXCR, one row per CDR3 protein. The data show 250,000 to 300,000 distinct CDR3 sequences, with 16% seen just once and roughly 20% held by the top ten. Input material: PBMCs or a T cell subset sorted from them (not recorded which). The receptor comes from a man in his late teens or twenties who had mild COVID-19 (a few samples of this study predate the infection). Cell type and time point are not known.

CDR3 nucleotides: TGCGCCAGCAGCAGGGAAAACTATGGCTACACCTTC. The encoded protein is CASSRENYGYTF. The rearrangement uses TRBV5-1 and TRBJ1-2; no firm D call. The CDR3 covers 12 residues. The germline CDR1 and CDR2 sequences are SGHRS and YFSETQ. Trimming shortened V by 4 bases and J by 2 bases, and 6 bases separated the two germline ends.